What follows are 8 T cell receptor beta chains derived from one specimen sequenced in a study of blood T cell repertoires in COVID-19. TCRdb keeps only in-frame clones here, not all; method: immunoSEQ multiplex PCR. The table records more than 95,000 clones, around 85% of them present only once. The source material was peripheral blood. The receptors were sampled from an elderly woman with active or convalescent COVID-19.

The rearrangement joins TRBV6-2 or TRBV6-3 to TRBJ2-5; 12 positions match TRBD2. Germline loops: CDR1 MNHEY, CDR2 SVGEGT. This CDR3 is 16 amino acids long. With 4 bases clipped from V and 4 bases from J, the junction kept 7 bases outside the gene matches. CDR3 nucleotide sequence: TGTGCCAGCAGTTCTCTGTCTAGCGGGGGGGGAGAGACCCAGTACTTC. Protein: CASSSLSSGGGETQYF.

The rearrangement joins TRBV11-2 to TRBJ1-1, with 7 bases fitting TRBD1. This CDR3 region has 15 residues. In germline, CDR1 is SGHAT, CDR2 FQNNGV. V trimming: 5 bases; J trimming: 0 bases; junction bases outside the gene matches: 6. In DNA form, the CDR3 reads TGTGCCAGCAGCAGAACCGGGACAGTGAACACTGAAGCTTTCTTT. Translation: CASSRTGTVNTEAFF.

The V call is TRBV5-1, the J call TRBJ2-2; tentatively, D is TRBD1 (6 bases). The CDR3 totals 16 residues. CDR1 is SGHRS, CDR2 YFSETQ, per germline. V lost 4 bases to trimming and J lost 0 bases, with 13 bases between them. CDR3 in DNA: TGCGCCAGCAGCCCGCGGACAGCCACGAACACCGGGGAGCTGTTTTTT. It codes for CASSPRTATNTGELFF.

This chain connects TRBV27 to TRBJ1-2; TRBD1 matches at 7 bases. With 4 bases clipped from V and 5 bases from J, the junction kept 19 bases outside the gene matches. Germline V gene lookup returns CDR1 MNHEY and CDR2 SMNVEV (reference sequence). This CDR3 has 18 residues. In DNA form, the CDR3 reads TGTGCCAGCAGTTGGACTACTCGACAGGGTCCCGTCCCATATGGCTACACCTTC. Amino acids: CASSWTTRQGPVPYGYTF.

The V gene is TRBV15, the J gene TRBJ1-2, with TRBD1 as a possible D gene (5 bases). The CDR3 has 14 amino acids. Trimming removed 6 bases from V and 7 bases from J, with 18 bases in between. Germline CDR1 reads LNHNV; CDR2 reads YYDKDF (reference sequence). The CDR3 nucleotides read TGTGCCACCAGTTCGAGAGGCAGGGATCTTGGCTACACCTTC. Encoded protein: CATSSRGRDLGYTF.

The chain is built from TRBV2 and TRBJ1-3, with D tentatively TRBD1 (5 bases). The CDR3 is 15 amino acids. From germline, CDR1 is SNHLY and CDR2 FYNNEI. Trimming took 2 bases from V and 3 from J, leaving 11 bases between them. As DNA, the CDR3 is TGTGCCAGCAGTGAATATGGGGCTGGTGGAAACACCATATATTTT. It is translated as CASSEYGAGGNTIYF. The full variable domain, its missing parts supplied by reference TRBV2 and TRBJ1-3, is EPEVTQTPSHQVTQMGQEVILRCVPISNHLYFYWYRQILGQKVEFLVSFYNNEISEKSEIFDDQFSVERPDGSNFTLKIRSTKLEDSAMYFCASSEYGAGGNTIYFGEGSWLTVV.

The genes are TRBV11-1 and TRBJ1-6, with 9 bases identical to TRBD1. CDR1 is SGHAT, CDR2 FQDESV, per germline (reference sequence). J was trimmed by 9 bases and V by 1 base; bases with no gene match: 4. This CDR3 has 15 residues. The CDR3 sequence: CASSLDGQGFSPLHF. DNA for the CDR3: TGTGCCAGCAGCTTAGATGGACAGGGGTTTTCACCCCTCCACTTT. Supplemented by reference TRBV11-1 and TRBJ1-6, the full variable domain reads EAEVAQSPRYKITEKSQAVAFWCDPISGHATLYWYRQILGQGPELLVQFQDESVVDDSQLPKDRFSAERLKGVDSTLKIQPAELGDSAMYLCASSLDGQGFSPLHFGNGTRLTVT.

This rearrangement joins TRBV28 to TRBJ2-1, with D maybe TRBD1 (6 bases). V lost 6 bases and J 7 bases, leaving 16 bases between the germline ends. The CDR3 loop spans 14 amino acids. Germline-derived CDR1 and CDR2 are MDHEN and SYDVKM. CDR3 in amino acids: CASRSPKGGNEQFF. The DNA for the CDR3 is TGTGCCAGCAGGAGCCCTAAAGGGGGTAATGAGCAGTTCTTC.